These 9 T cell receptor beta chains share one sample of origin, sequenced in a study of neoadjuvant nivolumab and ipilimumab in lung cancer. Clones were sequenced by immunoSEQ multiplex PCR, and TCRdb holds only the in-frame ones, with some missing. The sample carries some 18,000 clones, over 70% recorded once. The material was peripheral blood, obtained before neoadjuvant nivolumab, alone or with ipilimumab. The receptors shown here come from an adult with non-small cell lung cancer.

The chain's CDR3 is CASRATGEGAAFF. The CDR3 DNA reads TGTGCCAGCAGGGCTACAGGGGAGGGGGCAGCTTTCTTT. V usage is TRBV6-6 and J usage is TRBJ1-1; 7 nucleotides match TRBD1. V gave up 6 bases and J gave up 10 bases; unmatched junction bases: 11. This CDR3 is built from 13 residues. Germline lookup yields CDR1 MNHNY and CDR2 SVGAGI (reference sequence).

V usage is TRBV5-1 and J usage is TRBJ2-5; TRBD2 matches at 9 bases. V was pared by 0 bases and J by 5 bases, with 11 bases of the junction left unmatched. Germline V gene sequence: CDR1 SGHRS, CDR2 YFSETQ. The CDR3 contains 17 residues. The CDR3 region is CASSLAGSGSVGETQYF. The CDR3 DNA follows: TGCGCCAGCAGCTTGGCTGGTAGCGGGAGCGTCGGGGAGACCCAGTACTTC.

The chain couples TRBV7-2 to TRBJ2-1, with D perhaps matching TRBD1 or TRBD2 (7 bases each). Germline values: CDR1 SGHTA, CDR2 FQGNSA. This CDR3 has 15 amino acids. V was pared by 4 bases and J by 4 bases, with 14 bases between. The CDR3 spells CASSSSGGGYNEQFF. In nucleotides, the CDR3 is TGTGCCAGCAGCTCATCAGGGGGGGGATACAATGAGCAGTTCTTC.

The CDR3 region has the DNA TGTGCCAGCAGTCCTAGGGACAGGGGGGAGAACACTGAAGCTTTCTTT. Encoded protein: CASSPRDRGENTEAFF. The rearrangement joins TRBV28 to TRBJ1-1; 11 bases align to TRBD1. This CDR3 has 16 residues. Germline V gene lookup returns CDR1 MDHEN and CDR2 SYDVKM. With 5 bases clipped from V and 1 base from J, the junction kept 6 bases outside the gene matches.

The CDR3 DNA reads TGCAGCGTTGAAGTTTCAGCTAACTATGGCTACACCTTC. Translated: CSVEVSANYGYTF. The chain carries TRBV29-1 and TRBJ1-2; D ambiguous. The V gene lost 1 base and the J gene lost 0 bases, with 6 bases spanning the gap. Per germline, CDR1 SQVTM and CDR2 ANQGSEA. The CDR3 has 13 residues.

This chain connects TRBV11-2 to TRBJ2-7, with D tentatively TRBD2 (6 bases). Germline lookup yields CDR1 SGHAT and CDR2 FQNNGV. The CDR3 extends over 15 amino acids. The V end lost 5 bases, the J end lost 3 bases, and 17 bases lay between the germline ends. The chain's CDR3 is CASSRGTTSIYEQYF. The CDR3 DNA follows: TGTGCCAGCAGCCGGGGGACGACCTCTATCTACGAGCAGTACTTC.

The rearrangement uses TRBV7-9 and TRBJ1-1, with TRBD1 as a possible D gene (5 bases). The length of the CDR3 is 14 residues. Germline V gene lookup returns CDR1 SEHNR and CDR2 FQNEAQ (reference sequence). The V end was cut by 5 bases, the J end by 0 bases, with 10 bases between. The CDR3 DNA is TGTGCCAGCAGCAAGACAGTCATGAACACTGAAGCTTTCTTT. This codes for CASSKTVMNTEAFF.

This clone was recorded a few times. This chain links TRBV29-1 with TRBJ2-5; D possibly uses TRBD1 or TRBD2 (6 bases each). This CDR3 is built from 13 residues. Germline values: CDR1 SQVTM, CDR2 ANQGSEA. V lost 1 base to trimming and J lost 5 bases, with 11 bases between them. The CDR3: CSVEAGGRETQYF. In DNA, the CDR3 is TGCAGCGTTGAAGCCGGGGGCAGGGAGACCCAGTACTTC.

The genes are TRBV5-5 and TRBJ1-2; 7 bases line up with TRBD1. J lost 7 bases, V lost 2 bases, and 11 bases had no gene match. This CDR3 is 15 amino acids long. Germline V gene data show CDR1 as SGHKS and CDR2 as YYEKEE (reference sequence). In nucleotides, the CDR3 is TGTGCCAGCAGCTTCACCGGGACAGAAGCTTCTGGCTACACCTTC. Protein sequence: CASSFTGTEASGYTF.